These 11 T cell receptor beta chains share one sample of origin, sequenced in a study of T-cell memory formation after mild COVID-19 (dated by TCRdb to about 2021). Libraries were prepared through 5' RACE. TCRdb lists the instrument as Illumina NovaSeq 6000. Clones were called with MiXCR by TCRdb after fastp trimmed the public reads at Q25, and only in-frame beta chains were retained. Rows with one shared CDR3 protein collapse into an entry with the most common genes and DNA. For this sample the table gives under 300,000 distinct CDR3 sequences, of which 15% to 20% were detected only once. The ten largest account for roughly a fifth of the sample. Material for sequencing was PBMCs or a T cell subset sorted from them (not recorded which). The source is a man younger than 35 who had mild COVID-19 (a few samples of this study predate the infection). The sample titles of this study are shuffled in the database, so cell type and time point are left out; the donor was told from shared clones.

J is TRBJ2-1 and V is TRBV5-1; 13 bases fit TRBD2. The CDR3 covers 16 residues. Trimming removed 2 bases from V and 5 bases from J; junction bases left unmatched: 4. The V gene's germline CDR1 is SGHRS and CDR2 YFSETQ. This chain's CDR3 is CASSLPGLAGNNEQFF. CDR3 DNA sequence: TGCGCCAGCAGCTTACCGGGACTAGCGGGGAACAATGAGCAGTTCTTC.

The genes are TRBV7-9 and TRBJ2-7; D possibly corresponds to TRBD1 (6 bases). The germline gives CDR1 SEHNR, CDR2 FQNEAQ (reference sequence). Trimming removed 4 bases from V and 2 bases from J, with 15 bases in between. The CDR3 has 15 residues. The CDR3 sequence: CASSYGPGQTYEQYF. The CDR3 bases are TGTGCCAGCAGCTATGGCCCCGGACAGACCTACGAGCAGTACTTC.

There are a few counts of this clonotype. The genes are TRBV6-2 or TRBV6-3 and TRBJ2-1; the D gene is possibly TRBD1 (5 bases). Deletions cut 7 bases from V and 4 bases from J, with 8 bases between. The germline CDR1 and CDR2 sequences are MNHEY and SVGEGT. The CDR3 consists of 12 residues. The CDR3 coding sequence is TGTGCCAGCAATTCAGGGTACAATGAGCAGTTCTTC. As protein: CASNSGYNEQFF.

The sample holds a few counts of this clonotype. The rearrangement joins TRBV28 to TRBJ1-1; D is perhaps TRBD1 (6 bases). Germline V gene lookup returns CDR1 MDHEN and CDR2 SYDVKM. The CDR3 runs to 13 residues. Trimming stripped 7 bases from V and 0 bases from J, with 9 bases between. CDR3: CASIQGLNTEAFF. The CDR3 coding sequence is TGTGCCAGCATCCAGGGGTTGAACACTGAAGCTTTCTTT. The full variable domain, rest sourced from reference TRBV28 and TRBJ1-1, is DVKVTQSSRYLVKRTGEKVFLECVQDMDHENMFWYRQDPGLGLRLIYFSYDVKMKEKGDIPEGYSVSREKKERFSLILESASTNQTSMYLCASIQGLNTEAFFGQGTRLTVV.

The chain carries TRBV7-2 and TRBJ2-1, with D perhaps matching TRBD1 or TRBD2 (6 bases each). Trimming took off 3 bases at V and 10 bases at J, with 10 bases between the two ends. CDR1 is SGHTA and CDR2 is FQGNSA in the germline V gene. This CDR3 contains 12 residues. The CDR3 sequence: CASSFTGREQFF. Written as DNA, the CDR3 is TGTGCCAGCAGCTTTACAGGGAGGGAGCAGTTCTTC.

This clonotype came up a few times. V usage is TRBV3-1 and J usage is TRBJ1-3; possibly TRBD1 for D (6 bases). Trimming removed 0 bases at V and 2 bases at J, with 11 bases between. Germline lookup yields CDR1 LGHDT and CDR2 YNNKEL (reference sequence). This CDR3 comprises 16 residues. The CDR3 protein is CASSQDLGGTGNTIYF. CDR3 nucleotides: TGTGCCAGCAGCCAAGATTTGGGGGGCACTGGAAACACCATATATTTT.

Of note for this clonotype: One end of the junction fails to match germline, which may point to a read error. The chain combines TRBV7-7 with TRBJ2-2; 11 bases map to TRBD1. The germline V gene encodes CDR1 SSHAT and CDR2 FNYEAQ (reference sequence). The CDR3 contains 14 residues. For the CDR3, the DNA is TGTGCTAGCAGCCGGGACAGGGGGTATGGGGAGCTGTTTTTT. This translates into CASSRDRGYGELFF.

This chain uses TRBV7-9 with TRBJ2-7, with D tentatively TRBD1 or TRBD2 (5 bases each). This CDR3 comprises 14 residues. Trimming took 5 bases from V and 7 from J, leaving 18 bases between them. From germline, CDR1 is SEHNR and CDR2 FQNEAQ (reference sequence). CDR3 in DNA: TGTGCCAGCAGCGTCGGGACCACATATCGGGAGCAGTACGTC. This encodes CASSVGTTYREQYV.

Worth noting for this clonotype: This may arise from a read error, as a much more abundant clone is one base away. This chain uses TRBV23-1 with TRBJ1-5, with no clear D. TRBV23-1 is identified as an open reading frame with a role that is uncertain. This CDR3 has 13 residues. The V and J ends lost 6 bases and 1 base respectively, with 7 bases between them. CDR3: CASSRESNQPQHF. CDR3 bases: TGCGCCAGCAGCCGGGAAAGCAATCAGCCCCAGCATTTT.

This clonotype has just a few counts. This chain connects TRBV7-9 to TRBJ2-2; 9 bases agree with TRBD1. The germline V gene encodes CDR1 SEHNR and CDR2 FQNEAQ (reference sequence). V lost 5 bases, J lost 6 bases, and 7 bases stayed unmatched. The CDR3 extends over 15 amino acids. This CDR3 is CASSPGQGMPGELFF. The DNA of the CDR3 is TGTGCCAGCAGCCCAGGACAGGGGATGCCCGGGGAGCTGTTTTTT.

J is TRBJ1-2 and V is TRBV5-4; possible D gene TRBD1, 6 bases. V shed 1 base and J shed 6 bases, with 13 bases lying between them. The CDR3 runs to 14 residues. CDR1 and CDR2 from the germline V gene are SGHNT and YYREEE (reference sequence). CDR3 protein: CASSLTGMPDGYTF. The CDR3 DNA follows: TGTGCCAGCAGCTTGACAGGGATGCCCGATGGCTACACCTTC.